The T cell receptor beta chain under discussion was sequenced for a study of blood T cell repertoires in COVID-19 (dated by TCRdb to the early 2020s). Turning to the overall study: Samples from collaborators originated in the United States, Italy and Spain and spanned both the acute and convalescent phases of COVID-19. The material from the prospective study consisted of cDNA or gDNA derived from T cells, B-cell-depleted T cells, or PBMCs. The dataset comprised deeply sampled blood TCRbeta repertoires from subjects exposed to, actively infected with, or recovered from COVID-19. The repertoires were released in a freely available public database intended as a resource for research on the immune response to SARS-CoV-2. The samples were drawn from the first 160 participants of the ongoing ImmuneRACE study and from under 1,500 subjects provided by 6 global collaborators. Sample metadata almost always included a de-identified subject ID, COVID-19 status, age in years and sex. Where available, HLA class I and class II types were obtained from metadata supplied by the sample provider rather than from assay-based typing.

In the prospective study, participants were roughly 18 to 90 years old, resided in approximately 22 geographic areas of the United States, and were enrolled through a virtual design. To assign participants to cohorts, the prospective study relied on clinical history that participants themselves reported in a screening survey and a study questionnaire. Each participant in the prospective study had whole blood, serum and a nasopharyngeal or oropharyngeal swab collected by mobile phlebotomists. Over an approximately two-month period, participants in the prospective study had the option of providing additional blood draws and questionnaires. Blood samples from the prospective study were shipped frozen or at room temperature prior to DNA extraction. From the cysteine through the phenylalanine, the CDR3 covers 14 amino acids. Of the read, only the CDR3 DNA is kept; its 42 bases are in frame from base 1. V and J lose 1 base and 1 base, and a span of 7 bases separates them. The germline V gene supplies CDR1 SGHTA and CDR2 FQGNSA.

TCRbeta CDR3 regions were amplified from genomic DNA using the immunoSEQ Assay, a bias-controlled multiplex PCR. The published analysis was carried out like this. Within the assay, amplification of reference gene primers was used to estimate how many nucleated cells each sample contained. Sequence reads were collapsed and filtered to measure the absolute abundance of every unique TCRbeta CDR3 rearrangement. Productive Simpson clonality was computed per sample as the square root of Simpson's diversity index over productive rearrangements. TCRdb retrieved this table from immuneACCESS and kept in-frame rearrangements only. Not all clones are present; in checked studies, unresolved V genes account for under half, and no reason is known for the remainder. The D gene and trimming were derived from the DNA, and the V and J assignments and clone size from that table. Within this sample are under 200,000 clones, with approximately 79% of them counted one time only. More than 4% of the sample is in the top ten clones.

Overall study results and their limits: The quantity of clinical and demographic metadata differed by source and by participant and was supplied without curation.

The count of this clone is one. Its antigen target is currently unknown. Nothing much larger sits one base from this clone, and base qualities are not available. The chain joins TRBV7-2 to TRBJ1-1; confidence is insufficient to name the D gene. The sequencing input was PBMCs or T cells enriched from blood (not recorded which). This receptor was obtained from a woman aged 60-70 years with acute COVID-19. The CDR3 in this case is CASSLVPRNTEAFF. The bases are TGTGCCAGCAGCTTAGTTCCCAGGAACACTGAAGCTTTCTTT.